This TCR beta chain was identified during a study of shared clonotypes between healthy human individuals. TCRdb keeps only in-frame clones here, not all; method: immunoSEQ multiplex PCR. The repertoire consists of approximately 2.5 million clones, with more than 80% occurring once and the leading ten covering around 0.14%. Donors, healthy HIV-negative adults, lacked recent acute infections or vaccinations. CDR1 is MNHNY, CDR2 SVGAGI, per germline (reference sequence). The CDR3 loop spans 13 amino acids. V was cut by 4 bases and J by 3 bases, with 7 bases left in between. The source material was naive CD4+ T cells sorted from blood. The subset is: CD45RA+ positively selected. The chain combines TRBV6-6 with TRBJ1-5; D is unresolved. The receptor was isolated from a man aged 18 to 29 in good health. CDR3 DNA: TGTGCCAGCAGTTCTCCCTTCAATCAGCCCCAGCATTTT. This encodes CASSSPFNQPQHF.